The 25 T cell receptor beta chains below all came from one sample that was sequenced in a study of identical twins. TCRdb recomputed calls from the 5' RACE reads with MiXCR, one row per CDR3 protein. This repertoire shows more than 1.5 million distinct CDR3 sequences, less than 35% found once; its top ten account for about 0.25%. The sequenced sample was cord blood. The receptors derive from a newborn girl in good health.

V gene TRBV12-3 or TRBV12-4 combines with J gene TRBJ2-1; D uncertain. V lost 5 bases to trimming and J lost 5 bases, with 10 bases between them. The CDR3 loop spans 13 amino acids. This CDR3 reads CASSPLWDNEQFF. DNA of the CDR3: TGTGCCAGCAGTCCCCTCTGGGACAATGAGCAGTTCTTC.

The rearrangement links TRBV5-6 to TRBJ1-6, with unresolved D. In germline, CDR1 is SGHDT, CDR2 YYEEEE. V lost 1 base to trimming and J lost 7 bases, with 12 bases between them. This CDR3 spans 15 amino acids. The DNA for the CDR3 is TGTGCCAGCAGCTTGCGCGGGTATATGAATTCACCCCTCCACTTT. This translates into CASSLRGYMNSPLHF.

J is TRBJ2-1 and V is TRBV2; D may be TRBD1 (5 bases). CDR1 is SNHLY and CDR2 is FYNNEI in the germline V gene. The CDR3 loop spans 13 amino acids. V was pared by 8 bases and J by 0 bases, with 8 bases between. CDR3 nucleotides: TGTGCCAGCGCTAGGGGCTCCTACAATGAGCAGTTCTTC. Protein sequence: CASARGSYNEQFF.

This clonotype was observed a handful of times. This chain links TRBV5-1 with TRBJ2-4; TRBD2 might be the D (6 bases). The CDR3 contains 14 residues. Germline assignment: CDR1 SGHRS and CDR2 YFSETQ. V shed 0 bases and J shed 13 bases, with 17 bases lying between them. The CDR3 spells CASSLDGGTVEQYF. In nucleotides, the CDR3 is TGCGCCAGCAGCTTGGACGGGGGAACGGTTGAGCAGTACTTC.

The rearrangement uses TRBV29-1 and TRBJ2-7, with D perhaps given as TRBD1 or TRBD2 (5 bases each). The CDR3 is 11 residues long. V was trimmed by 5 bases and J by 9 bases, leaving 14 bases between them. Germline assignment: CDR1 SQVTM and CDR2 ANQGSEA. The CDR3 region has the DNA TGCAGCGTTTTCGAGGGGCCCGTGCAGTACTTC. It codes for CSVFEGPVQYF.

The chain has TRBV11-2 and TRBJ2-1, with a possible D match to TRBD2 (6 bases). The V end was cut by 1 base, the J end by 7 bases, with 11 bases between. This CDR3 comprises 14 residues. From germline, CDR1 is SGHAT and CDR2 FQNNGV. The CDR3 DNA is TGTGCCAGCAGCTTAGCGGGGAGGAGGAATGAGCAGTTCTTC. It translates to CASSLAGRRNEQFF.

In this sample, this clonotype turned up once. The V gene is TRBV29-1, the J gene TRBJ1-1, with D possibly matching TRBD1 (5 bases). The CDR3 covers 16 residues. V lost 6 bases to trimming and J lost 2 bases, with 22 bases between them. Germline V gene lookup returns CDR1 SQVTM and CDR2 ANQGSEA. As DNA, the CDR3 is TGCAGCGTAGCCCCCCGAAAGGGGCCGATCAACACTGAAGCTTTCTTT. Amino acids: CSVAPRKGPINTEAFF. Drawing the rest from reference TRBV29-1 and TRBJ1-1, the complete variable domain is SAVISQKPSRDICQRGTSLTIQCQVDSQVTMMFWYRQQPGQSLTLIATANQGSEATYESGFVIDKFPISRPNLTFSTLTVSNMSPEDSSIYLCSVAPRKGPINTEAFFGQGTRLTVV.

This clonotype was counted only a few times. V and J are TRBV27 and TRBJ1-2; weak D call: TRBD1 (6 bases). Between the trimmed V and J ends, which lost 1 base and 5 bases, there was a span of 11 bases. The CDR3 extends over 14 amino acids. Germline lookup yields CDR1 MNHEY and CDR2 SMNVEV (reference sequence). CDR3 protein: CASSLWAGEYGYTF. As DNA, the CDR3 is TGTGCCAGCAGTTTATGGGCAGGGGAGTATGGCTACACCTTC.

This clonotype was counted only a few times. The rearrangement joins TRBV20-1 to TRBJ2-7; 7 positions agree with TRBD1. This CDR3 region has 13 residues. Germline-derived CDR1 and CDR2 are DFQATT and SNEGSKA (reference sequence). The junction had 5 bases not matched to a gene; V was cut back by 3 bases and J by 3 bases. The CDR3 reads CSARPTGFYEQYF. CDR3 DNA: TGCAGTGCTAGGCCGACAGGGTTCTACGAGCAGTACTTC.

This clonotype has only a few counts. The J gene is TRBJ2-7, the V gene TRBV20-1; D may correspond to TRBD1 or TRBD2 (6 bases each). Germline CDR1 and CDR2: DFQATT and SNEGSKA (reference sequence). CDR3 length: 14 residues. V dropped 7 bases and J dropped 1 base, with 17 bases sitting between them. The CDR3 bases are TGCAGTGGAGAGACCGGGGGCGTGTCCTACGAGCAGTACTTC. As protein: CSGETGGVSYEQYF.

A word on this clonotype: This may arise from a read error, as a much more abundant clone is one base away. The rearrangement links TRBV28 to TRBJ2-7; D unclear. The CDR3 loop spans 14 amino acids. From germline, CDR1 is MDHEN and CDR2 SYDVKM. Trimming took 7 bases from V and 7 from J, leaving 20 bases between them. The CDR3 spells CASNEIPVRDEQYF. The CDR3 DNA is TGTGCCAGCAACGAAATCCCGGTAAGAGATGAGCAGTACTTC.

The chain recombines TRBV7-2 with TRBJ2-1; TRBD2 matches at 8 bases. Trimming removed 3 bases from V and 8 bases from J; junction bases left unmatched: 6. Germline V CDR1 and CDR2: SGHTA, FQGNSA. The length of the CDR3 is 14 residues. The CDR3: CASSFLAGRDEQFF. CDR3 in DNA: TGTGCCAGCAGCTTCTTAGCGGGAAGGGATGAGCAGTTCTTC.

This chain connects TRBV20-1 to TRBJ2-7; TRBD1 aligns across 8 bases. CDR3 length: 15 amino acids. With 7 bases clipped from V and 1 base from J, the junction kept 12 bases outside the gene matches. Germline V gives CDR1 DFQATT, CDR2 SNEGSKA (reference sequence). The CDR3 DNA follows: TGCAGTGGATCCACCCGACAGGGGCTTTCCTACGAGCAGTACTTC. It specifies CSGSTRQGLSYEQYF.

V is TRBV29-1 and J is TRBJ2-7, with TRBD1 matching 8 bases. With 6 bases clipped from V and 3 bases from J, the junction kept 4 bases outside the gene matches. Germline V gene lookup returns CDR1 SQVTM and CDR2 ANQGSEA. The CDR3 runs to 12 residues. DNA of the CDR3: TGCAGCGTAAAAGGGACAGGCTACGAGCAGTACTTC. Amino acid sequence: CSVKGTGYEQYF.

V gene TRBV28 combines with J gene TRBJ2-5; 9 bases are a match to TRBD2. The germline V gene has CDR1 MDHEN and CDR2 SYDVKM. The CDR3 has 23 residues. Trimming removed 6 bases from V and 2 bases from J; junction bases left unmatched: 31. The CDR3 region is CASSTDDLVGHSGLAGAQETQYF. For the CDR3, the DNA is TGTGCCAGCAGCACAGATGATTTAGTTGGTCATTCCGGTTTAGCGGGGGCACAAGAGACCCAGTACTTC.

There are a few counts of this clonotype. V gene TRBV3-1 combines with J gene TRBJ2-5, with 9 bases that match TRBD2. The V gene end was trimmed by 0 bases and the J gene end by 1 base; junction bases not matched to a gene: 9. This CDR3 comprises 18 residues. Looked up from germline, CDR1 is LGHDT and CDR2 is YNNKEL (reference sequence). The CDR3 coding sequence is TGTGCCAGCAGCCAAGAGCACCCAGGACTAGCGTTCCAAGAGACCCAGTACTTC. It specifies CASSQEHPGLAFQETQYF.

The chain couples TRBV6-5 to TRBJ2-7; 8 bases are shared with TRBD2. The CDR3 has 15 amino acids. CDR1 is MNHEY and CDR2 is SVGAGI in the germline V gene. The trim removed 3 bases at V and 3 bases at J, leaving 7 bases unmatched. CDR3 in amino acids: CASSYSASGFYEQYF. As DNA, the CDR3 is TGTGCCAGCAGTTATTCGGCTAGCGGGTTCTACGAGCAGTACTTC.

V and J are TRBV20-1 and TRBJ2-7; D gene unclear. This CDR3 is 12 amino acids long. V lost 2 bases and J lost 5, with 10 bases in between. Germline V lookup: CDR1 DFQATT, CDR2 SNEGSKA (reference sequence). DNA for the CDR3: TGCAGTGCTAGACGCCCTGGGGACGAGCAGTACTTC. It encodes CSARRPGDEQYF.

The sample holds a few counts of this clonotype. The genes are TRBV29-1 and TRBJ2-1, with TRBD2 as a possible D gene (6 bases). The DNA end is a closer match to TRBJ2-7, so the J assignment may be wrong. Germline CDR1 reads SQVTM; CDR2 reads ANQGSEA. The length of the CDR3 is 15 residues. The CDR3 loop is CSSTGAGNSYNEQYF. CDR3 nucleotide sequence: TGCAGCTCGACGGGAGCGGGTAACTCCTACAATGAGCAGTACTTC.

The chain is built from TRBV5-1 and TRBJ2-2; no clear D. V lost 6 bases, J lost 0 bases, and 15 bases lay in between. Germline V gene data show CDR1 as SGHRS and CDR2 as YFSETQ. The CDR3 is 16 amino acids. The CDR3 DNA reads as TGCGCCAGCAAAGTTTATGTCGACGCGAACACCGGGGAGCTGTTTTTT. It is translated as CASKVYVDANTGELFF.

This clonotype came up a few times. The V and J genes are TRBV12-3 or TRBV12-4 and TRBJ2-7; no clear D gene. The V end was cut by 3 bases, the J end by 0 bases, with 12 bases between. This CDR3 contains 15 residues. Here the CDR3 reads CASSFGLPSSYEQYF. As DNA, the CDR3 is TGTGCCAGCAGTTTTGGGCTCCCGAGCTCCTACGAGCAGTACTTC.

This clonotype was seen a handful of times. The genes are TRBV27 and TRBJ1-1; D unclear. Per germline, CDR1 MNHEY and CDR2 SMNVEV (reference sequence). Trimming cost V 2 bases and J 5 bases, with 18 bases left between them. The CDR3 runs 16 residues. The CDR3: CASSLKGPARKTEAFF. In nucleotides, the CDR3 is TGTGCCAGCAGTTTAAAGGGTCCCGCCCGTAAGACTGAAGCTTTCTTT.

This clonotype was counted a few times. The V and J genes are TRBV18 and TRBJ2-5, with D tentatively TRBD2 (6 bases). Trimming removed 6 bases at V and 11 bases at J, with 19 bases between. CDR3 size: 13 residues. Germline CDR1 and CDR2: KGHSH and LQKENI. This chain's CDR3 is CASSPQRDSEQYF. Written as DNA, the CDR3 is TGTGCCAGCTCGCCTCAAAGGGACTCGGAGCAGTACTTC.

Note on this clonotype: An end of the junction differs from the germline gene, which may be a read error. The chain carries TRBV24-1 and TRBJ2-1; D unclear. The CDR3 is 14 amino acids. CDR1 is KGHDR, CDR2 SFDVKD, per germline. CDR3 sequence: CAASVAGIYNEQFF. The CDR3 DNA is TGTGCCGCCAGTGTGGCAGGTATCTACAATGAGCAGTTCTTC.

This clonotype was counted between two and nine times. The chain combines TRBV5-1 with TRBJ2-1, with a possible D match to TRBD2 (6 bases). V was clipped by 4 bases and J by 10 bases, with 12 bases between them. The CDR3 covers 12 residues. Per germline, CDR1 SGHRS and CDR2 YFSETQ. The CDR3 spells CASSLPDYEQFF. CDR3 bases: TGCGCCAGCAGCCTACCGGACTACGAGCAGTTCTTC. The variable domain in full, with the rest retrieved from reference TRBV5-1 and TRBJ2-1, is KAGVTQTPRYLIKTRGQQVTLSCSPISGHRSVSWYQQTPGQGLQFLFEYFSETQRNKGNFPGRFSGRQFSNSRSEMNVSTLELGDSALYLCASSLPDYEQFFGPGTRLTVL.